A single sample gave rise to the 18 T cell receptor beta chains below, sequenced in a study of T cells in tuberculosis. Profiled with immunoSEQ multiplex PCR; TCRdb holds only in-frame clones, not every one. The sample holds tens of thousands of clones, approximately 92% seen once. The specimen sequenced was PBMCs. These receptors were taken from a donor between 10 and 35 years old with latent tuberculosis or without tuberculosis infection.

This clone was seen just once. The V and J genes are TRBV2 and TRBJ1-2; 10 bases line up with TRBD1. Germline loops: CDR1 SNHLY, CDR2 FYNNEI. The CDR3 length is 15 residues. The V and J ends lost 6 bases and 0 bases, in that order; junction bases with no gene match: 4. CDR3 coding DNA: TGTGCCAGCAGGAGGACAGGGGGATCTAACTATGGCTACACCTTC. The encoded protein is CASRRTGGSNYGYTF.

The CDR3 DNA reads TGTGCCAGTAGTATGAGACGGGAAATAATGAACACTGAAGCTTTCTTT. Its translation: CASSMRREIMNTEAFF. The rearrangement joins TRBV19 to TRBJ1-1; D not certain. The germline V gene encodes CDR1 LNHDA and CDR2 SQIVND (reference sequence). Trimming removed 3 bases at V and 0 bases at J, with 14 bases between. The CDR3 spans 16 residues.

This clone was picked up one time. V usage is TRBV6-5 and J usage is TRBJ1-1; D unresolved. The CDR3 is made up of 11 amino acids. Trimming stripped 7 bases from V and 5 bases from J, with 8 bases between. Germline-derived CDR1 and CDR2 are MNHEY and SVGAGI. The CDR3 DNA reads TGTGCCAGCACGGGAGGTACTGAAGCTTTCTTT. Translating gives CASTGGTEAFF.

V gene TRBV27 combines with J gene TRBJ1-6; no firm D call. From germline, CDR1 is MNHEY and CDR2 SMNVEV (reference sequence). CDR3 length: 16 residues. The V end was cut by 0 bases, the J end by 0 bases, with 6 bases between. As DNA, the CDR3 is TGTGCCAGCAGTTTATCCCGGAGCTCCTATAATTCACCCCTCCACTTT. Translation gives CASSLSRSSYNSPLHF.

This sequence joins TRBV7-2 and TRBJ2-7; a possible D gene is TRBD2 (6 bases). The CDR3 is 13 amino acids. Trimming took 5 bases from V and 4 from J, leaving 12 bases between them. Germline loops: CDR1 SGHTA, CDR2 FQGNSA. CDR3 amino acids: CASSPAGRYEQYF. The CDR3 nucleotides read TGTGCCAGCAGCCCCGCGGGGAGGTACGAGCAGTACTTC.

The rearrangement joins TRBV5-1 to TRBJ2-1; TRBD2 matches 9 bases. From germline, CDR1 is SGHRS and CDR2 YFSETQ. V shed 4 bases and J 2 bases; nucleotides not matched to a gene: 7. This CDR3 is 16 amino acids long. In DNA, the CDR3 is TGCGCCAGCAGCCAACCCTTAGCGGGAGCCTACAATGAGCAGTTCTTC. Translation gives CASSQPLAGAYNEQFF.

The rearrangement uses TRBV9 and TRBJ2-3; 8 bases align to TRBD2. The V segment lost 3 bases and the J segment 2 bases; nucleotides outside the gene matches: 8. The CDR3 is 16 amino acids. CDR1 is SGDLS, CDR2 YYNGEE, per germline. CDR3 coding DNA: TGTGCCAGCAGCGGAAGGAGCGGGGGCGACACAGATACGCAGTATTTT. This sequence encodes CASSGRSGGDTDTQYF.

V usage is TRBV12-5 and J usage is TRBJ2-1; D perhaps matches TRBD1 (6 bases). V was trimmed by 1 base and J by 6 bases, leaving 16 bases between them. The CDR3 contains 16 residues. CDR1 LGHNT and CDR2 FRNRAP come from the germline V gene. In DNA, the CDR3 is TGTGCTAGTGGTTTGGGTGGCCAGGGGTACGTCAATGAGCAGTTCTTC. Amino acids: CASGLGGQGYVNEQFF.

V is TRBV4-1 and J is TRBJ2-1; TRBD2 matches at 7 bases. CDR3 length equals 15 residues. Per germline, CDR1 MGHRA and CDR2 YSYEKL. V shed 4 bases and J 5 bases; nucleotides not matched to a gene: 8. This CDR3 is CASSPLGTINNEQFF. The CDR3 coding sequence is TGCGCCAGCAGCCCCTTGGGGACTATAAACAATGAGCAGTTCTTC.

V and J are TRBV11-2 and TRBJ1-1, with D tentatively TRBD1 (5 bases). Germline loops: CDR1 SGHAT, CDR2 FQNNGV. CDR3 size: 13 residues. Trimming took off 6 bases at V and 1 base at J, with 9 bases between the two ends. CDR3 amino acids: CASRKGPNTEAFF. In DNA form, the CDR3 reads TGTGCCAGCAGGAAGGGGCCGAACACTGAAGCTTTCTTT.

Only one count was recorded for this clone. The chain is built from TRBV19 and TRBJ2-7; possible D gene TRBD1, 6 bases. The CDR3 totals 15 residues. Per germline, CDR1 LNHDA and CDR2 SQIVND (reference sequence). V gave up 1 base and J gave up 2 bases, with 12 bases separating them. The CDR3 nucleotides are TGTGCCAGTAGTATAGGGACAGCTCGTCCCTACGAGCAGTACTTC. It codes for CASSIGTARPYEQYF.

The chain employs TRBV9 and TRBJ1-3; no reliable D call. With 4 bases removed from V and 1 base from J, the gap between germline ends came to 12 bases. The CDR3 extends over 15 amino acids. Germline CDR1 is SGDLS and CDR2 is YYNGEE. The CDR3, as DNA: TGTGCCAGCAGCCCAAAGATCCTATCTGGAAACACCATATATTTT. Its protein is CASSPKILSGNTIYF.

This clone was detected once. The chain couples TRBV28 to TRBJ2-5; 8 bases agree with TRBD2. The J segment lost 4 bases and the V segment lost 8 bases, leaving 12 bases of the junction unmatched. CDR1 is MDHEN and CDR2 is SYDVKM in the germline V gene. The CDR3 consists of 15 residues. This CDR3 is CASLRPGGGRETQYF. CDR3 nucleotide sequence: TGTGCCAGCCTCCGTCCCGGCGGGGGGCGAGAGACCCAGTACTTC.

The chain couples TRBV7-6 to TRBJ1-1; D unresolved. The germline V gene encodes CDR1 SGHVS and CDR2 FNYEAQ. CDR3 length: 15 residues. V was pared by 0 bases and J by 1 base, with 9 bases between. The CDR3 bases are TGTGCCAGCAGCTTAGCCGGCACAGCGAACACTGAAGCTTTCTTT. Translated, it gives CASSLAGTANTEAFF.

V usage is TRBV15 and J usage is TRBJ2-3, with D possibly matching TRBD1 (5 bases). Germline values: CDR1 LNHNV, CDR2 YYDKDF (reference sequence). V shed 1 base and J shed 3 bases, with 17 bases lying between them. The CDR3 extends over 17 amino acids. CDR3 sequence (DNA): TGTGCCACCAGCAGAGTCCTTCAGGGTCATAGTACAGATACGCAGTATTTT. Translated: CATSRVLQGHSTDTQYF.

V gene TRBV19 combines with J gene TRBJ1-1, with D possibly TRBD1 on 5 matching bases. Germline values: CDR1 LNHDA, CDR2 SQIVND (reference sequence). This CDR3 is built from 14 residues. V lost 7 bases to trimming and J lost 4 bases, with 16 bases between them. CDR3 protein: CASKQAVGGTEAFF. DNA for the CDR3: TGTGCCAGTAAACAGGCGGTCGGGGGCACTGAAGCTTTCTTT. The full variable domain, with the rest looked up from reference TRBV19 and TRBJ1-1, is DGGITQSPKYLFRKEGQNVTLSCEQNLNHDAMYWYRQDPGQGLRLIYYSQIVNDFQKGDIAEGYSVSREKKESFPLTVTSAQKNPTAFYLCASKQAVGGTEAFFGQGTRLTVV.

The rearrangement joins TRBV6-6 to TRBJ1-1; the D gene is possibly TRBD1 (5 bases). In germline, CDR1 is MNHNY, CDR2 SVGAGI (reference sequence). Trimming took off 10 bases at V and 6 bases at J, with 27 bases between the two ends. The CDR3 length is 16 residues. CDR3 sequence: CATKLIDQGLGAEAFF. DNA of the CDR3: TGTGCCACCAAGCTGATAGATCAGGGTTTAGGTGCTGAAGCTTTCTTT.

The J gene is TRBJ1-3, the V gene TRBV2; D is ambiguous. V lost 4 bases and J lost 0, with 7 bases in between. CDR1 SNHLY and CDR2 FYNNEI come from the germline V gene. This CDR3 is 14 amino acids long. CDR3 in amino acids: CASSVRSSGNTIYF. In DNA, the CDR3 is TGTGCCAGCAGTGTAAGGAGCTCTGGAAACACCATATATTTT. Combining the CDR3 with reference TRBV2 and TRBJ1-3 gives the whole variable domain EPEVTQTPSHQVTQMGQEVILRCVPISNHLYFYWYRQILGQKVEFLVSFYNNEISEKSEIFDDQFSVERPDGSNFTLKIRSTKLEDSAMYFCASSVRSSGNTIYFGEGSWLTVV.